These T cell receptor beta chains were read from a single sample in a study of cytomegalovirus exposure and HLA in healthy donors. TCRdb keeps only in-frame clones here, not all; method: immunoSEQ multiplex PCR. The table shows approximately 170,000 clones, with 70% to 80% occurring only once. Sequenced sample: PBMCs. These TCRs come from a woman aged 45-65 years in good health and CMV-seronegative. The CDR3 runs from the conserved cysteine through the conserved F or W. Fields, in order: V gene, J gene, CDR3 protein.

v_call: TRBV10-3; j_call: TRBJ2-1; cdr3_aa: CAISYGRHDEQFF
v_call: TRBV19; j_call: TRBJ2-5; cdr3_aa: CASALRDRGGIQETQYF
v_call: TRBV18; j_call: TRBJ1-6; cdr3_aa: CASSPEGHGNSPLHF
v_call: TRBV25-1; j_call: TRBJ2-1; cdr3_aa: CASTPPSGSYNEQFF
v_call: TRBV7-2; j_call: TRBJ2-3; cdr3_aa: CASGGLADTQYF
v_call: TRBV7-9; j_call: TRBJ2-3; cdr3_aa: CSSSLTSGGTDTQYF
v_call: TRBV5-6; j_call: TRBJ2-7; cdr3_aa: CASSGPLVPYEQYF
v_call: TRBV11-2; j_call: TRBJ2-7; cdr3_aa: CASSQRNPPYEQYF
v_call: TRBV28; j_call: TRBJ1-1; cdr3_aa: CASSLPTVENTEAFF
v_call: TRBV19; j_call: TRBJ2-5; cdr3_aa: CASSIRGGAETQYF
v_call: TRBV5-1; j_call: TRBJ2-5; cdr3_aa: CASSLVPQGQETQYF
v_call: TRBV7-2; j_call: TRBJ2-1; cdr3_aa: CASSPALAGGEQFF
v_call: TRBV4-3; j_call: TRBJ1-1; cdr3_aa: CASSPSDRADTEAFF
v_call: TRBV4-2; j_call: TRBJ2-2; cdr3_aa: CASSQVLEDGELFF
v_call: TRBV5-1; j_call: TRBJ2-7; cdr3_aa: CASSLTGDSYEQYF
v_call: TRBV7-9; j_call: TRBJ2-2; cdr3_aa: CASSLSDRGTGELFF
v_call: TRBV27; j_call: TRBJ1-2; cdr3_aa: CASSLSPRQGLNYGYTF
v_call: TRBV4-1; j_call: TRBJ1-6; cdr3_aa: CASSQEARTDYNSPLHF
v_call: TRBV5-1; j_call: TRBJ2-2; cdr3_aa: CASSWVQGNTGELFF
v_call: TRBV7-8; j_call: TRBJ2-1; cdr3_aa: CASSLKTSGYYNEQFF
v_call: TRBV11-2; j_call: TRBJ2-1; cdr3_aa: CASSHRGLEAYNEQFF
v_call: TRBV5-1; j_call: TRBJ2-2; cdr3_aa: CASSTDPSGGANTGELFF
v_call: TRBV29-1; j_call: TRBJ1-1; cdr3_aa: CSALTGLNTEAFF
v_call: TRBV2; j_call: TRBJ2-4; cdr3_aa: CASSEQLAKNIQYF
v_call: TRBV10-3; j_call: TRBJ1-4; cdr3_aa: CATKGTANNEKLFF
v_call: TRBV28; j_call: TRBJ2-1; cdr3_aa: CASSRQGPRGEQFF
v_call: TRBV4-3; j_call: TRBJ1-6; cdr3_aa: CASSQVKGGSPLHF
v_call: TRBV28; j_call: TRBJ1-3; cdr3_aa: CASSLSLLSGNTIYF
v_call: TRBV7-2; j_call: TRBJ2-7; cdr3_aa: CASSLEWSSYEQYF
v_call: TRBV27; j_call: TRBJ2-1; cdr3_aa: CASSSLGGVYNEQFF